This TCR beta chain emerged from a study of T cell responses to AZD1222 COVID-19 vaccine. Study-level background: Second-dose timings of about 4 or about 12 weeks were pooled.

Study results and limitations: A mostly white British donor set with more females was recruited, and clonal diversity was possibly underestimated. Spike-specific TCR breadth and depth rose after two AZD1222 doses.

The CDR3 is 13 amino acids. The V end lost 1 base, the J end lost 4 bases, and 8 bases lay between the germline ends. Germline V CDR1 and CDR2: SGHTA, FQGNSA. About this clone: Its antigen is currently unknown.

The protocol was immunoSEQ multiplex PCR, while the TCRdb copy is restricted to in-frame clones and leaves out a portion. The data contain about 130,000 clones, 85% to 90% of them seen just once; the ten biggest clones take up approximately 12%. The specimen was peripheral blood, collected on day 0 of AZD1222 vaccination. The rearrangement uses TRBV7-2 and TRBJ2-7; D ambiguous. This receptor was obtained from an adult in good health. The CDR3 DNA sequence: TGTGCCAGCAGCTTAGTGGTGGGTTACGAGCAGTACTTC. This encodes CASSLVVGYEQYF.